The 27 T cell receptor beta chains below come from one sample, sequenced in a study of neurological immune-mediated disorders. TCRdb reprocessed the 5' RACE reads via MiXCR and lists one record per CDR3 protein. The sample lists under 40,000 distinct CDR3 sequences, about 4.8% occurring once. What was sequenced was PBMCs. These receptors were obtained from a man younger than 30 in good health.

This clonotype was detected ten times or more. This chain connects TRBV20-1 to TRBJ1-1; a possible D gene is TRBD1 (5 bases). The germline V gene has CDR1 DFQATT and CDR2 SNEGSKA (reference sequence). With 0 bases removed from V and 0 bases from J, the gap between germline ends came to 11 bases. This CDR3 contains 15 residues. This CDR3 is CSARDLRQLNTEAFF. The DNA of the CDR3 is TGCAGTGCTAGAGATCTGAGACAGTTGAACACTGAAGCTTTCTTT.

This clonotype was found many times. V and J are TRBV6-1 and TRBJ2-2; 7 bases are shared with TRBD1. The V segment lost 5 bases and the J segment 0 bases; nucleotides outside the gene matches: 3. CDR1 and CDR2 (germline): MNHNS, SASEGT. The CDR3 runs to 15 residues. The CDR3, as DNA: TGTGCCAGCAGTTTTGACAGGGCGAACACCGGGGAGCTGTTTTTT. This codes for CASSFDRANTGELFF.

Many counts were recorded for this clonotype. The V gene is TRBV7-8, the J gene TRBJ1-1; TRBD1 agrees at 7 bases. V gave up 5 bases and J gave up 6 bases; unmatched junction bases: 12. CDR3 size: 15 residues. Per the germline V gene, CDR1 is SGHVS and CDR2 is FQNEAQ. The CDR3 DNA reads as TGTGCCAGCAGCATGATTCCGGGACAGTCATCTGAAGCTTTCTTT. Encoded protein: CASSMIPGQSSEAFF. Based on the CDR3 plus reference TRBV7-8 and TRBJ1-1, the full variable domain is GAGVSQSPRYKVAKRGQDVALRCDPISGHVSLFWYQQALGQGPEFLTYFQNEAQLDKSGLPSDRFFAERPEGSVSTLKIQRTQQEDSAVYLCASSMIPGQSSEAFFGQGTRLTVV.

This clonotype occurred many times. The chain combines TRBV20-1 with TRBJ2-5; 10 bases are a match to TRBD2. CDR3 length: 16 residues. V lost 4 bases, J lost 2 bases, and 10 bases stayed unmatched. From germline, CDR1 is DFQATT and CDR2 SNEGSKA (reference sequence). The CDR3 sequence: CSAKSLAGVLQETQYF. Written as DNA, the CDR3 is TGCAGTGCTAAGTCGCTAGCGGGGGTTTTACAAGAGACCCAGTACTTC.

This chain links TRBV20-1 with TRBJ2-5, with D possibly TRBD1 on 6 matching bases. The germline gives CDR1 DFQATT, CDR2 SNEGSKA (reference sequence). Trimming pared 2 bases from V and 4 bases from J, leaving 23 bases between. This CDR3 is 17 amino acids long. The CDR3 here is CSARSSEPWTDLETQYF. In nucleotides, the CDR3 is TGCAGTGCTAGATCCTCTGAGCCGTGGACAGACCTAGAGACCCAGTACTTC.

In this sample, this clonotype turned up many times. The V call is TRBV9, the J call TRBJ2-6; no clear D gene. CDR1 is SGDLS, CDR2 YYNGEE, per germline. This CDR3 spans 16 amino acids. V was cut by 4 bases and J by 4 bases, with 15 bases left in between. The CDR3 DNA follows: TGTGCCAGCAGCCCTTCTGGGGTCCCCGGGGCCAACGTCCTGACTTTC. Protein sequence: CASSPSGVPGANVLTF.

The rearrangement links TRBV24-1 to TRBJ1-1; D is perhaps TRBD1 (5 bases). V was pared by 9 bases and J by 7 bases, with 14 bases between. The length of the CDR3 is 12 residues. Per germline, CDR1 KGHDR and CDR2 SFDVKD. CDR3 in DNA: TGTGCCACCGGGGGGGAAGAGGGTGAAGCTTTCTTT. This sequence encodes CATGGEEGEAFF.

This clonotype was counted many times. CDR3 protein: CASSPVLNYGYTF. The CDR3 DNA reads TGTGCCAGCAGCCCCGTATTGAACTATGGCTACACCTTC. This rearrangement joins TRBV7-9 to TRBJ1-2, with unresolved D. This CDR3 region has 13 residues. The germline CDR1 and CDR2 sequences are SEHNR and FQNEAQ (reference sequence). Trimming cost V 5 bases and J 2 bases, with 9 bases left between them.

This clonotype was observed at least ten times. This chain connects TRBV20-1 to TRBJ2-3, with D possibly being TRBD2 (5 bases). Germline loops: CDR1 DFQATT, CDR2 SNEGSKA (reference sequence). The CDR3 is 11 amino acids. V was trimmed by 5 bases and J by 5 bases, leaving 8 bases between them. The CDR3 DNA sequence: TGCAGTGCTCGGACTGGAGATACGCAGTATTTT. Residues: CSARTGDTQYF.

This clonotype was found many times. V gene TRBV6-5 combines with J gene TRBJ1-4; D gene uncertain. The CDR3 length is 15 residues. V lost 6 bases and J lost 0, with 11 bases in between. The germline CDR1 and CDR2 sequences are MNHEY and SVGAGI. As DNA, the CDR3 is TGTGCCAGCAGGCGAATCTCCTCAACTAATGAAAAACTGTTTTTT. This sequence encodes CASRRISSTNEKLFF.

As for this clonotype: This may be a read error: a much more frequent sequence differs by one nucleotide. The V gene is TRBV6-2 or TRBV6-3, the J gene TRBJ2-5; no clear D. The CDR3 spans 11 residues. CDR1 is MNHEY, CDR2 SVGEGT, per germline. As DNA, the CDR3 is TGTGCCAGCAGTTATGAGGAGACCAAGTACTTC. This gives the protein CASSYEETKYF.

This clonotype was seen repeatedly, ten times or more. V usage is TRBV7-2 and J usage is TRBJ1-6, with a possible D match to TRBD1 (5 bases). V was pared by 5 bases and J by 8 bases, with 10 bases between. CDR1 is SGHTA, CDR2 FQGNSA, per germline. The CDR3 sequence is 13 residues long. Here the CDR3 reads CASSEGTDSPLHF. The CDR3 DNA sequence: TGTGCCAGCAGCGAAGGGACGGATTCACCCCTCCACTTT.

This clonotype was counted many times. The J gene is TRBJ1-1, the V gene TRBV6-5; weak D call: TRBD1 (5 bases). The CDR3 loop spans 13 amino acids. Between the trimmed V and J ends, which lost 5 bases and 1 base, there was a span of 8 bases. Germline-derived CDR1 and CDR2 are MNHEY and SVGAGI. This CDR3 reads CASSRQRNTEAFF. In DNA, the CDR3 is TGTGCCAGCAGTCGACAGCGGAACACTGAAGCTTTCTTT.

This clonotype was detected only a few times. The J gene is TRBJ1-1, the V gene TRBV13, with D unresolved. The CDR3 extends over 15 amino acids. Germline V gene sequence: CDR1 PRHDT, CDR2 FYEKMQ (reference sequence). V was clipped by 5 bases and J by 1 base, with 14 bases between them. The chain's CDR3 is CASSPDLQTNTEAFF. The CDR3 nucleotides are TGTGCCAGCAGCCCGGATCTACAAACGAACACTGAAGCTTTCTTT.

The genes are TRBV10-1 and TRBJ2-7; 9 nucleotides align to TRBD1. CDR1 is WNHNN and CDR2 is SYGVQD in the germline V gene (reference sequence). With 8 bases clipped from V and 6 bases from J, the junction kept 11 bases outside the gene matches. This CDR3 contains 14 residues. CDR3 DNA: TGCGCCAGCGAACCGGTACAGGGGGCCAGCGAGCAGTACTTC. Its translation is CASEPVQGASEQYF.

This clonotype came up many times. The rearrangement uses TRBV2 and TRBJ1-3; maybe TRBD1 (5 bases). The CDR3 covers 17 residues. Germline CDR1 SNHLY, CDR2 FYNNEI. V lost 5 bases and J lost 5, with 22 bases in between. The CDR3 reads CASSWTKRGEGRNTIYF. DNA for the CDR3: TGTGCCAGCAGTTGGACTAAAAGGGGTGAGGGTCGAAACACCATATATTTT.

This clonotype was seen ten or more times. The rearrangement uses TRBV12-3 or TRBV12-4 and TRBJ2-6, with D hard to call. Trimming stripped 7 bases from V and 5 bases from J, with 6 bases between. This CDR3 is 12 amino acids long. DNA for the CDR3: TGTGCCAGCACGGATTGGGCCAACGTCCTGACTTTC. Amino acids: CASTDWANVLTF.

As for this clonotype: This sequence may be a read error, since a much larger clone differs from it by one base. V and J are TRBV27 and TRBJ2-2; TRBD1 matches 9 bases. The CDR3 sequence is 16 residues long. The germline gives CDR1 MNHEY, CDR2 SMNVEV (reference sequence). Unmatched junction bases numbered 7, after V lost 8 bases and J lost 0 bases. Here the CDR3 DNA reads TGTGCCAGCTGGGGACAGGGCTTCGCGAACACCGGGGAGCTGTTTTTT. Protein sequence: CASWGQGFANTGELFF.

Ten or more counts support this clonotype. The chain links TRBV7-9 to TRBJ2-7; D remains unclear. Germline CDR1 and CDR2: SEHNR and FQNEAQ (reference sequence). Trimming cost V 1 base and J 3 bases, with 4 bases left between them. The CDR3 runs 12 residues. The CDR3 DNA follows: TGTGCCAGCAGCTTAGTAAACTACGAGCAGTACTTC. Residues: CASSLVNYEQYF.

This clonotype was seen many times. The chain recombines TRBV18 with TRBJ2-7; D tentatively reads TRBD1 or TRBD2 (5 bases each). The germline V gene encodes CDR1 KGHSH and CDR2 LQKENI. V lost 6 bases, J lost 6 bases, and 15 bases lay in between. The CDR3 totals 13 residues. CDR3 nucleotide sequence: TGTGCCAGCTCGACTATCCCCAGGGTCGAGCAGTACTTC. This codes for CASSTIPRVEQYF.

There are many counts of this clonotype. J is TRBJ1-2 and V is TRBV5-1; 7 positions agree with TRBD1. Germline-derived CDR1 and CDR2 are SGHRS and YFSETQ. CDR3 length: 13 amino acids. V shed 5 bases, J shed 6 bases, and the junction held 7 bases outside the gene matches. The CDR3 sequence is CASRLTGLDGYTF. CDR3 DNA: TGCGCCAGCAGGTTGACAGGGTTAGATGGCTACACCTTC.

This clonotype was counted at least ten times. The rearrangement links TRBV3-1 to TRBJ1-4; no clear D. Germline CDR1 and CDR2: LGHDT and YNNKEL (reference sequence). This CDR3 is 14 amino acids long. Trimming removed 2 bases at V and 10 bases at J, with 14 bases between. DNA for the CDR3: TGTGCCAGCAGCCAAAATGGACCTTTTGTAAAACTGTTTTTT. It codes for CASSQNGPFVKLFF.

This clonotype was picked up many times. This sequence joins TRBV10-3 and TRBJ2-2; D may be TRBD1 (5 bases). Looked up from germline, CDR1 is ENHRY and CDR2 is SYGVKD. The CDR3 runs to 16 residues. Trimming removed 2 bases at V and 7 bases at J, with 17 bases between. This CDR3 is CAISEPQSGKVGELFF. The DNA of the CDR3 is TGTGCCATCAGTGAGCCCCAGTCAGGGAAAGTCGGGGAGCTGTTTTTT.

The table lists this clonotype with many counts. The chain uses TRBV5-1 and TRBJ2-1, with D tentatively TRBD1 or TRBD2 (5 bases each). V lost 0 bases and J lost 8, with 12 bases in between. Germline V CDR1 and CDR2: SGHRS, YFSETQ. This CDR3 comprises 14 residues. CDR3 bases: TGCGCCAGCAGCTTGGCCGATCGGGGCGATGAGCAGTTCTTC. Translation: CASSLADRGDEQFF.

This clonotype showed up many times. The chain links TRBV20-1 to TRBJ2-7, with D tentatively TRBD2 (5 bases). Germline V gene data show CDR1 as DFQATT and CDR2 as SNEGSKA (reference sequence). V lost 3 bases to trimming and J lost 3 bases, with 12 bases between them. CDR3 size: 13 residues. The CDR3 DNA follows: TGCAGTGCTAGCGGTTCGGGGTACTACGAGCAGTACTTC. It is translated as CSASGSGYYEQYF.

At least ten counts were recorded for this clonotype. DNA of the CDR3: TGCAGTTCTAAGCAGTTTTGGAACACTGAAGCTTTCTTT. Translating it yields CSSKQFWNTEAFF. The genes are TRBV20-1 and TRBJ1-1; no definite D call. V was trimmed by 8 bases and J by 1 base, leaving 14 bases between them. Germline V lookup: CDR1 DFQATT, CDR2 SNEGSKA (reference sequence). The CDR3 runs 13 residues.

This clonotype appeared many times. The chain employs TRBV7-2 and TRBJ2-1, with 9 bases that match TRBD2. The V gene end was trimmed by 4 bases and the J gene end by 0 bases; junction bases not matched to a gene: 13. The CDR3 is made up of 19 amino acids. Germline assignment: CDR1 SGHTA and CDR2 FQGNSA. The CDR3 nucleotides are TGTGCCAGCAGCTACCCCGCTAGCGGGGTCCCGAGCTCCTACAATGAGCAGTTCTTC. It specifies CASSYPASGVPSSYNEQFF.